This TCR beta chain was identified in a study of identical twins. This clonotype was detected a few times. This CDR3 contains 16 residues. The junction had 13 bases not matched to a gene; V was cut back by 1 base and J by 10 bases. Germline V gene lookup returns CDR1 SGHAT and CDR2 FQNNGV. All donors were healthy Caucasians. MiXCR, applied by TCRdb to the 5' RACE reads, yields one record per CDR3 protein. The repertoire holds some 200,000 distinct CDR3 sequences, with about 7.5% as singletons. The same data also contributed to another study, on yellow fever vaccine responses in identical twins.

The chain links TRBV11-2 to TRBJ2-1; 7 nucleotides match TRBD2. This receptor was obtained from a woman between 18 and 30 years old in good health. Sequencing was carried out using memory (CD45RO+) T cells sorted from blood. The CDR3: CASSLGGREWLEEQFF. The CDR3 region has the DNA TGTGCCAGCAGCTTAGGCGGGCGGGAGTGGCTTGAAGAGCAGTTCTTC.